These 26 T cell receptor beta chains originate from one sample sequenced in a study of blood T cell repertoires in COVID-19 (dated by TCRdb to between 2020 and 2021). The protocol used for the library was the immunoSEQ multiplex PCR assay. Here the immuneACCESS table is served through TCRdb, limited to in-frame sequences with V and J called. Missing clones are a known gap in these copies; in checked studies unresolved V genes cover under half, and the rest lacks a known reason. This sample gives approximately 260,000 clones in total; about 86% of them show up just once. The ten largest account for 4.1% of the sample. Input material: PBMCs or T cells enriched from blood (not recorded which). Receptor source: a man aged 25 to 40 with acute COVID-19.

The gene calls are TRBV3-1 (or the pseudogene TRBV3-2) and TRBJ1-4; 9 positions match TRBD1. Germline V gives CDR1 LGHDT, CDR2 YNNKEL (reference sequence). The V gene end was trimmed by 1 base and the J gene end by 7 bases; junction bases not matched to a gene: 4. The CDR3 is 15 amino acids. The CDR3 loop reads CASSQVGTGFEKLFF. CDR3 DNA: TGTGCCAGCAGCCAAGTCGGGACAGGGTTTGAAAAACTGTTTTTT.

The V call is TRBV23-1, the J call TRBJ2-1; 10 nucleotides align to TRBD1. Being an ORF, TRBV23-1 has a function that is uncertain. CDR3 length equals 15 residues. V lost 4 bases to trimming and J lost 3 bases; unmatched junction nucleotides: 3. As DNA, the CDR3 is TGCGCCAGCAGTCTAGGACAGGGGGGCTACAATGAGCAGTTCTTC. Translated, it gives CASSLGQGGYNEQFF.

Notes on this clone: The junction departs from the called germline gene at one end, perhaps through a read error. V and J are TRBV5-1 and TRBJ2-2; possible D gene TRBD1, 5 bases. The CDR3 is 16 residues long. CDR1 is SGHRS, CDR2 YFSETQ, per germline. In nucleotides, the CDR3 is TGTGCCAGCAGCTTACAGGACATCGCGAACACCGGGGAGCTGTTTTTT. As protein: CASSLQDIANTGELFF.

The chain links TRBV3-1 (or the pseudogene TRBV3-2) to TRBJ1-2, with D perhaps matching TRBD1 (6 bases). Per germline, CDR1 LGHDT and CDR2 YNNKEL (reference sequence). The CDR3 extends over 16 amino acids. With 2 bases removed from V and 0 bases from J, the gap between germline ends came to 13 bases. The CDR3 sequence: CASSQIQDRSNYGYTF. Here the CDR3 DNA reads TGTGCCAGCAGCCAAATTCAGGACAGATCTAACTATGGCTACACCTTC.

The chain uses TRBV18 and TRBJ1-1; possible D gene TRBD1, 5 bases. CDR1 is KGHSH and CDR2 is LQKENI in the germline V gene. This CDR3 has 14 residues. V was clipped by 6 bases and J by 5 bases, with 16 bases between them. The CDR3 sequence is CASSRSEGWTEAFF. The CDR3 DNA reads TGTGCCAGCTCTAGATCGGAGGGGTGGACTGAAGCTTTCTTT.

This clone was counted only a few times. The gene calls are TRBV5-1 and TRBJ2-2, with 7 bases that match TRBD1. The junction had 6 bases not matched to a gene; V was cut back by 6 bases and J by 4 bases. The CDR3 extends over 14 amino acids. Germline V gives CDR1 SGHRS, CDR2 YFSETQ. The CDR3 DNA follows: TGCGCCAGCATAAGGACAGGCGGCACCGGGGAGCTGTTTTTT. Residues: CASIRTGGTGELFF.

The chain uses TRBV5-1 and TRBJ2-3; 13 bases are shared with TRBD2. The V gene's germline CDR1 is SGHRS and CDR2 YFSETQ. With 0 bases clipped from V and 3 bases from J, the junction kept 4 bases outside the gene matches. The CDR3 has 17 residues. The DNA of the CDR3 is TGCGCCAGCAGCTTGGGACTAGCGGGGGGAGGTACAGATACGCAGTATTTT. As protein: CASSLGLAGGGTDTQYF.

J is TRBJ1-3 and V is TRBV6-6; no definite D call. Germline V CDR1 and CDR2: MNHNY, SVGAGI (reference sequence). Trimming took off 5 bases at V and 1 base at J, with 36 bases between the two ends. The CDR3 is made up of 23 amino acids. CDR3 amino acids: CASSRFQPLSRRAFPDSGNTIYF. In nucleotides, the CDR3 is TGTGCCAGCAGTAGATTCCAACCGTTAAGTCGGAGGGCCTTCCCCGATTCTGGAAACACCATATATTTT.

The J gene is TRBJ2-3, the V gene TRBV20-1, with D possibly being TRBD2 (6 bases). Looked up from germline, CDR1 is DFQATT and CDR2 is SNEGSKA (reference sequence). Trimming took off 4 bases at V and 11 bases at J, with 13 bases between the two ends. The CDR3 sequence is 11 residues long. The CDR3 region has the DNA TGCAGTGCTAAGGGACTTATCGGGCAGTATTTT. Its protein is CSAKGLIGQYF.

Concerning this clone: At one end, the junction sequence differs from germline, possibly due to a read error. J is TRBJ2-2 and V is TRBV5-1; the D is unclear. This CDR3 comprises 13 residues. The germline V gene has CDR1 SGHRS and CDR2 YFSETQ. The CDR3 region is CASSLALTGELFF. As DNA, the CDR3 is TGTGCCAGCAGCTTGGCTCTGACCGGGGAGCTGTTTTTT.

This sequence joins TRBV29-1 and TRBJ2-4; TRBD2 aligns across 12 bases. The CDR3 extends over 16 amino acids. The V gene's germline CDR1 is SQVTM and CDR2 ANQGSEA. The junction had 5 bases not matched to a gene; V was cut back by 5 bases and J by 0 bases. The CDR3 here is CSVSLAGGLAKNIQYF. The CDR3, as DNA: TGCAGCGTTAGCCTAGCGGGAGGGCTAGCCAAAAACATTCAGTACTTC.

V and J are TRBV6-5 and TRBJ2-7; 9 bases map to TRBD1. CDR1 and CDR2 (germline): MNHEY, SVGAGI. The CDR3 sequence is 16 residues long. The trim removed 0 bases at V and 5 bases at J, leaving 8 bases unmatched. The CDR3 bases are TGTGCCAGCAGTTACTCAGATCGACAGGGGGAGGACGAGCAGTACGTC. Encoded protein: CASSYSDRQGEDEQYV.

This chain connects TRBV11-2 to TRBJ2-7; D is ambiguous. In germline, CDR1 is SGHAT, CDR2 FQNNGV. V was clipped by 4 bases and J by 1 base, with 8 bases between them. This CDR3 spans 13 amino acids. The CDR3 reads CASSSPTSYEQYV. The CDR3 nucleotides are TGTGCCAGCAGCTCACCGACTTCCTACGAGCAGTACGTC.

J is TRBJ2-2 and V is TRBV6-2 or TRBV6-3; D is undetermined. V dropped 0 bases and J dropped 6 bases, with 8 bases sitting between them. The germline CDR1 and CDR2 sequences are MNHEY and SVGEGT. This CDR3 comprises 14 residues. Here the CDR3 DNA reads TGTGCCAGCAGTTACTCCCCGGGTCCCGGGGAGCTGTTTTTT. Encoded protein: CASSYSPGPGELFF.

The V gene is TRBV7-2, the J gene TRBJ2-3, with TRBD2 matching 11 bases. The CDR3 has 17 amino acids. Germline V gene sequence: CDR1 SGHTA, CDR2 FQGNSA. The ends lost 2 bases at V and 6 bases at J; junction bases unmatched: 10. As DNA, the CDR3 is TGTGCCAGCAGCTTATCGGCGGTAGCGGGAGGGGGGGATACGCAGTATTTT. Residues: CASSLSAVAGGGDTQYF.

The chain links TRBV7-8 to TRBJ2-4, with D perhaps TRBD1 (5 bases). The V gene lost 2 bases and the J gene lost 4 bases, with 12 bases spanning the gap. The CDR3 has 15 residues. Germline CDR1 is SGHVS and CDR2 is FQNEAQ. CDR3 DNA sequence: TGTGCCAGCAGCTTAACCCCGACAGCGAAAAACATTCAGTACTTC. It is translated as CASSLTPTAKNIQYF. Full variable domain (rest looked up from reference TRBV7-8 and TRBJ2-4): GAGVSQSPRYKVAKRGQDVALRCDPISGHVSLFWYQQALGQGPEFLTYFQNEAQLDKSGLPSDRFFAERPEGSVSTLKIQRTQQEDSAVYLCASSLTPTAKNIQYFGAGTRLSVL.

This clone was recorded a few times. The CDR3, as DNA: TGTGCCAGCAGCCGTCAGGGGTCAGATGAAAAACTGTTTTTT. Translation gives CASSRQGSDEKLFF. The rearrangement joins TRBV11-2 to TRBJ1-4, with a possible D match to TRBD1 (6 bases). The CDR3 runs to 14 residues. Looked up from germline, CDR1 is SGHAT and CDR2 is FQNNGV. Between the trimmed V and J ends, which lost 5 bases and 6 bases, there was a span of 13 bases.

The chain combines TRBV9 with TRBJ1-1, with TRBD1 matching over 9 bases. Germline V gives CDR1 SGDLS, CDR2 YYNGEE. The CDR3 extends over 16 amino acids. The V segment lost 3 bases and the J segment 4 bases; nucleotides outside the gene matches: 10. The CDR3: CASSADPGQGATEAFF. The CDR3 coding sequence is TGTGCCAGCAGCGCCGATCCGGGACAGGGAGCCACTGAAGCTTTCTTT.

This clone showed up many times. This chain uses TRBV27 with TRBJ1-1; D remains unclear. V dropped 7 bases and J dropped 4 bases, with 16 bases sitting between them. CDR1 and CDR2 (germline): MNHEY, SMNVEV (reference sequence). The CDR3 is 14 amino acids. CDR3 sequence reads: CASTARMGATEAFF. The CDR3 DNA is TGTGCCAGCACCGCCCGCATGGGCGCCACTGAAGCTTTCTTT.

The rearrangement joins TRBV11-3 to TRBJ2-2; tentatively, D is TRBD2 (6 bases). The CDR3 extends over 16 amino acids. The germline V gene has CDR1 SGHNT and CDR2 YENEEA. V lost 5 bases and J 3 bases, leaving 16 bases between the germline ends. CDR3 DNA: TGTGCCAGCAGCCCACCCTCGGGGGTGGACACCGGGGAGCTGTTTTTT. It encodes CASSPPSGVDTGELFF. The full variable domain, completed using reference TRBV11-3 and TRBJ2-2, is EAGVVQSPRYKIIEKKQPVAFWCNPISGHNTLYWYLQNLGQGPELLIRYENEEAVDDSQLPKDRFSAERLKGVDSTLKIQPAELGDSAVYLCASSPPSGVDTGELFFGEGSRLTVL.

The rearrangement uses TRBV29-1 and TRBJ1-2; D is perhaps TRBD1 (6 bases). Trimming stripped 5 bases from V and 8 bases from J, with 12 bases between. This CDR3 is 11 amino acids long. CDR1 SQVTM and CDR2 ANQGSEA come from the germline V gene. The CDR3 DNA is TGCAGCGTTTTCTCAGGGGAAGGCTACACCTTC. Translating it yields CSVFSGEGYTF.

The V and J genes are TRBV25-1 and TRBJ1-3; 7 nucleotides agree with TRBD1. Germline trimming cut 8 bases from V and 4 bases from J; bases unmatched to any gene: 5. The germline gives CDR1 MGHDK, CDR2 SYGVNS. This CDR3 contains 13 residues. The CDR3 protein is CASLGGSGNTIYF. CDR3 DNA sequence: TGTGCCAGCTTAGGGGGCTCCGGAAACACCATATATTTT.

The chain has TRBV29-1 and TRBJ2-3; no firm D call. V lost 3 bases to trimming and J lost 0 bases, with 7 bases between them. This CDR3 spans 13 amino acids. Germline CDR1 reads SQVTM; CDR2 reads ANQGSEA. CDR3 coding DNA: TGCAGCGTTGATCAGGCGAGCACAGATACGCAGTATTTT. The encoded protein is CSVDQASTDTQYF.

The genes are TRBV6-5 and TRBJ1-4; TRBD1 is a possible D gene (6 bases). The germline V and J ends were trimmed by 7 bases and 4 bases, with 10 bases remaining between them. The CDR3 is 13 residues long. Germline-derived CDR1 and CDR2 are MNHEY and SVGAGI. The chain's CDR3 is CASKRDNNEKLFF. The DNA for the CDR3 is TGTGCCAGCAAACGGGACAATAATGAAAAACTGTTTTTT.

This sequence joins TRBV19 and TRBJ1-6; D is uncertain. Trimming removed 0 bases at V and 7 bases at J, with 10 bases between. This CDR3 contains 15 residues. The germline V gene has CDR1 LNHDA and CDR2 SQIVND (reference sequence). CDR3 sequence: CASSIDVPPNSPLHF. CDR3 coding DNA: TGTGCCAGTAGTATAGATGTCCCCCCGAATTCACCCCTCCACTTT.

This clone is a singleton in its sample. The chain is built from TRBV28 and TRBJ1-5; no definite D call. Germline V gene sequence: CDR1 MDHEN, CDR2 SYDVKM. Trimming took 6 bases from V and 0 from J, leaving 9 bases between them. The CDR3 is 14 amino acids. CDR3 sequence reads: CASRIASSNQPQHF. The CDR3 nucleotides are TGTGCCAGCAGGATTGCCAGTAGCAATCAGCCCCAGCATTTT. Complete variable domain (other parts from reference TRBV28 and TRBJ1-5): DVKVTQSSRYLVKRTGEKVFLECVQDMDHENMFWYRQDPGLGLRLIYFSYDVKMKEKGDIPEGYSVSREKKERFSLILESASTNQTSMYLCASRIASSNQPQHFGDGTRLSIL.